Listed below are T cell receptor beta chains from one sample, sequenced in a study of blood T cell repertoires in COVID-19. Sequenced by immunoSEQ multiplex PCR; TCRdb stores in-frame clones only, minus some. The table records 150,000 to 200,000 clones, roughly four fifths of them present only once. Specimen: peripheral blood. The source is a man in his 60s with active or convalescent COVID-19. CDR3s leave out the opening cysteine and the closing phenylalanine or tryptophan. Fields, in order: V gene, J gene, CDR3 protein.

V gene: TRBV12-3/TRBV12-4; J gene: TRBJ2-7; CDR3 protein: ASSQSTKGEQY
V gene: TRBV9; J gene: TRBJ1-5; CDR3 protein: ASSRRLNQPQH
V gene: TRBV10-3; J gene: TRBJ2-5; CDR3 protein: AISDRLAGGQETQY
V gene: TRBV19; J gene: TRBJ2-7; CDR3 protein: ASSIARGGRYEQY
V gene: TRBV5-1; J gene: TRBJ2-1; CDR3 protein: ASSKGGTSGDNEQF
V gene: TRBV2; J gene: TRBJ2-6; CDR3 protein: ASSDIYSGQGLTGANVLT
V gene: TRBV2; J gene: TRBJ1-4; CDR3 protein: ASSAVQGASEKLF
V gene: TRBV29-1; J gene: TRBJ1-1; CDR3 protein: SVGTGLVTEAF
V gene: TRBV2; J gene: TRBJ1-1; CDR3 protein: ASSTGTGFIEAF
V gene: TRBV3-1/TRBV3-2; J gene: TRBJ1-6; CDR3 protein: ASSHASPSEPPLH
V gene: TRBV21-1; J gene: TRBJ2-6; CDR3 protein: ASSKGSSGRSNVLT
V gene: TRBV18; J gene: TRBJ2-3; CDR3 protein: ASSPSAGTLKGSSTDTQY
V gene: TRBV5-4; J gene: TRBJ2-7; CDR3 protein: ASSLGGTSGRAREQY
V gene: TRBV11-3; J gene: TRBJ2-2; CDR3 protein: ASSPHRGPTGELF
V gene: TRBV24-1; J gene: TRBJ2-1; CDR3 protein: ATSDLGGVGSYNEQF
V gene: TRBV4-2; J gene: TRBJ1-5; CDR3 protein: ASSQAPDIKQPQH
V gene: TRBV6-5; J gene: TRBJ1-4; CDR3 protein: ASSWDSATNEKLF
V gene: TRBV6-2/TRBV6-3; J gene: TRBJ2-1; CDR3 protein: ASSLAGSPHNEQF
V gene: TRBV5-1; J gene: TRBJ1-1; CDR3 protein: ASSLLPGVANTEAF
V gene: TRBV27; J gene: TRBJ2-7; CDR3 protein: ASSLQNREPYEQY
V gene: TRBV5-5; J gene: TRBJ1-5; CDR3 protein: ASSVSGDFSNQPQH
V gene: TRBV2; J gene: TRBJ1-1; CDR3 protein: ASKALIGTEAF
V gene: TRBV6-1; J gene: TRBJ1-2; CDR3 protein: ASSLMTGSYT
V gene: TRBV2; J gene: TRBJ2-7; CDR3 protein: ASRGDNPYEQY
V gene: TRBV5-1; J gene: TRBJ2-1; CDR3 protein: ASSPGGENEQF
V gene: TRBV7-6; J gene: TRBJ2-1; CDR3 protein: ASSLVSSSYNEQF